These 3 T cell receptor beta chains originate from one sample sequenced in a study of cytomegalovirus exposure and HLA in healthy donors. The primer mix had 60 Vbeta and 13 Jbeta primers. Sequenced by immunoSEQ multiplex PCR; TCRdb stores in-frame clones only, minus some. This table has roughly 100,000 clones, 75% to 85% appearing once. Sequencing was carried out using PBMCs. These receptor sequences come from a man aged 50 to 59 in good health and CMV-seronegative.

The chain is built from TRBV7-8 and TRBJ1-1; D gene unclear. The germline V and J ends were trimmed by 2 bases and 3 bases, with 10 bases remaining between them. The CDR3 covers 14 residues. Per germline, CDR1 SGHVS and CDR2 FQNEAQ. The CDR3 DNA reads TGTGCCAGCAGCTTAAGACACCTGGACACTGAAGCTTTCTTT. This encodes CASSLRHLDTEAFF.

The chain combines TRBV18 with TRBJ2-2, with D maybe TRBD1 (6 bases). This CDR3 region has 15 residues. CDR1 and CDR2 from the germline V gene are KGHSH and LQKENI. With 4 bases removed from V and 0 bases from J, the gap between germline ends came to 9 bases. This CDR3 reads CASSLDSTNTGELFF. The CDR3 DNA reads as TGTGCCAGCTCACTGGACAGTACGAACACCGGGGAGCTGTTTTTT.

V and J are TRBV6-1 and TRBJ1-3, with a possible D match to TRBD1 (5 bases). V dropped 2 bases and J dropped 4 bases, with 9 bases sitting between them. This CDR3 comprises 14 residues. CDR1 is MNHNS, CDR2 SASEGT, per germline. CDR3 bases: TGTGCCAGCAGTGAAAGCAGGGTCGGAAACACCATATATTTT. It encodes CASSESRVGNTIYF.